This TCR beta chain came from a study of blood T cell repertoires in COVID-19 (dated by TCRdb to about 2020). Study-wide context: Collaborator samples came from the United States, Italy and Spain and covered acute and convalescent phases of COVID-19. The prospective study material was composed of cDNA or gDNA derived from T cells, B-cell-depleted T cells, or PBMCs. The dataset comprised deeply sampled blood TCRbeta repertoires from subjects exposed to, actively infected with, or recovered from COVID-19. The repertoires were released in a freely available public database meant as a resource for research on the immune response to SARS-CoV-2. Samples came from the ongoing ImmuneRACE study (first 160 participants) plus 1,254 subjects from 6 global collaborators. Sample metadata almost always included a de-identified subject ID, COVID-19 status, age in years and sex. Where available, HLA class I and class II types were obtained from metadata supplied by the sample provider rather than from assay-based typing. General conclusions and limits of the study: The quantity of clinical and demographic metadata differed by source and by participant and was supplied without curation.

Notes on this clone: Its antigen remains undetermined. No much larger clone exists at a distance of one base, and base qualities are not known.

The germline V and J ends show losses of 5 bases and 3 bases respectively, and no gene match explains 13 bases of the junction. The CDR3 contains 18 residues, cysteine and phenylalanine counted. CDR3 DNA is the only sequence kept; it has 54 bases, read in frame from the first base. According to the germline V gene, CDR1 reads ENHRY and CDR2 reads SYGVKD. TCRbeta CDR3 regions were amplified from genomic DNA by means of the immunoSEQ Assay, a bias-controlled multiplex PCR. The published analysis was carried out like this. Within the assay, amplification of reference gene primers was used to estimate how many nucleated cells each sample contained. Sequence reads were collapsed and filtered to measure the absolute abundance of every unique TCRbeta CDR3 rearrangement. For each sample, productive Simpson clonality was calculated as the square root of Simpson's diversity index across productive rearrangements. TCRdb's version of the immuneACCESS table is confined to in-frame rearrangements and falls short of the full clone set. An unresolved V gene accounts for under half of the shortfall where checked; the remainder is of unknown origin. Clone size and V and J calls were adopted from that table, with D and trimming inferred from the DNA. The sample yields 250,000 to 350,000 clones; approximately 84% were counted once. 1.4% to 1.5% of the sample lies in the top ten.

In Seattle, one collaborating source enrolled patients while the infection was active and tracked those patients longitudinally over the course of disease. The collaborating institutions used their own protocols to collect whole blood in K2EDTA tubes. For TCRbeta analysis, collaborators shipped samples in one of three forms: frozen whole blood, isolated PBMCs, or DNA extracted from either of those sample types. Recombination linked TRBV10-3 to TRBJ2-3; TRBD2 lines up with 11 middle nucleotides. The specimen sequenced was peripheral blood. The clonotype comes from a human donor with COVID-19, enrolled during active disease. The donor label of this sample is uncertain. The nucleotide sequence reads TGTGCCATCAGTAAGATAGCGGGAGGGCCTGTGGGAACAGATACGCAGTATTTT. Its protein product is CAISKIAGGPVGTDTQYF.